This T cell receptor beta chain stems from a study of early T cells in non-severe SARS-CoV-2 infection. Study as a whole: With bulk RNA from unsorted whole blood as input, sequencing yielded unpaired chains.

Points from the study as a whole: Clonotype matching in VDJdb favored anti-spike CD8 responses and did not capture private and CD4 specificities.

With respect to this clonotype: The antigen remains unidentified.

The CDR3 extends over 14 amino acids. V lost 2 bases to trimming and J lost 0 bases, with 5 bases between them. Germline V gene data show CDR1 as KGHSH and CDR2 as LQKENI. TCRdb processed the 5' RACE reads anew with MiXCR; each CDR3 protein has one entry. The table lists tens of thousands of distinct CDR3 sequences, roughly 12% of them singletons. The TCR comes from an adult who was a healthcare worker with PCR-confirmed SARS-CoV-2 infection or an uninfected control (not recorded which). V gene TRBV18 combines with J gene TRBJ1-3; TRBD1 might be the D (5 bases). Sequencing was performed on whole blood, taken at baseline. The CDR3 spells CASSPRGSGNTIYF. CDR3 DNA sequence: TGTGCCAGCTCACCAAGGGGCTCTGGAAACACCATATATTTT.